This TCR beta chain was identified during a study of blood T cell repertoires in COVID-19. Assay: immunoSEQ multiplex PCR; the TCRdb copy retains only in-frame clones and omits some. The data show just under 150,000 clones, with 85% to 90% seen just once and 8.5% to 9.5% held by the top ten. This clone was detected only once. Germline V CDR1 and CDR2: SGHRS, YFSETQ. This CDR3 contains 16 residues. Trimming shortened V by 0 bases and J by 1 base, and 8 bases separated the two germline ends. Sample: peripheral blood. The clonotype was recovered from a woman aged 50 to 60 with active or convalescent COVID-19. V usage is TRBV5-1 and J usage is TRBJ2-6, with D perhaps TRBD1 (6 bases). CDR3 nucleotides: TGCGCCAGCAGCTTGGCAGGGGCATCTGGGGCCAACGTCCTGACTTTC. Translated, it gives CASSLAGASGANVLTF.